This note documents a single T cell receptor beta chain sequence. This may stem from a read error, because a much larger clone lies one nucleotide away. The germline V gene encodes CDR1 SQVTM and CDR2 ANQGSEA. V lost 7 bases, J lost 6 bases, and 13 bases lay in between. CDR3 length: 11 amino acids. The entry originates in a study of molecular identifiers for immune sequencing clone quantification. As for the study in general: The replicate experiment used RNA from around 20,000 or 99,000 naive CD8 cells. This RNA was split into five aliquots, and four of them were sequenced.

TCRdb recomputed calls from the PCR reads with MiXCR, one row per CDR3 protein. The sample includes about 630,000 distinct CDR3 sequences, roughly 23% of them seen just once. The rearrangement links TRBV29-1 to TRBJ2-7; D could derive from TRBD1 or TRBD2 (5 bases each). The sequenced sample consisted of naive CD8+ T cells from blood, with Jurkat cell RNA spiked in. Sample subset: FACS-sorted CD8+CD4-CCR7+CD45RA+ naive T cells. The sequence was collected from a human donor in good health. Some libraries in this study had Jurkat cell RNA spiked in. The CDR3 coding sequence is TGCAGCGGTGCCGCTGGGGGCGAGCAGTACTTC. Translation gives CSGAAGGEQYF.